This T cell receptor (beta chain) was sequenced for a study of blood T cell repertoires in COVID-19. Germline V gene sequence: CDR1 GTSNPN, CDR2 SVGIG (reference sequence). This CDR3 comprises 14 residues. The junction had 8 bases not matched to a gene; V was cut back by 6 bases and J by 1 base. The table lists this clone with a count of one. Sequencing used immunoSEQ multiplex PCR; TCRdb keeps in-frame clones, though not all of them. In the table there are 200,000 or so clones, approximately 80% of which are singletons. What was sequenced was peripheral blood. This chain links TRBV30 with TRBJ1-1, with 7 bases identical to TRBD1. The receptor was derived from a man between 35 and 55 years old who had recovered from COVID-19. The CDR3: CACRLRGENTEAFF. DNA for the CDR3: TGTGCCTGCCGGCTCAGGGGGGAGAACACTGAAGCTTTCTTT.